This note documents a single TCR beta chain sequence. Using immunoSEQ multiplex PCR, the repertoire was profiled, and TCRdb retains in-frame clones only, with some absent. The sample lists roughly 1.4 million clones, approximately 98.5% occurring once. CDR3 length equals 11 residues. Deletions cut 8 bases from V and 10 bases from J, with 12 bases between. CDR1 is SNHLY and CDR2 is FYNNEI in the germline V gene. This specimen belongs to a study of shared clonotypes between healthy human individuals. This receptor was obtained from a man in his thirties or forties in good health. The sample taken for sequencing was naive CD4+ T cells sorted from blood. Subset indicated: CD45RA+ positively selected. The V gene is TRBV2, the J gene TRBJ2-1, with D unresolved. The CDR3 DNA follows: TGTGCCAGCCTCAACCAGTTCGAGCAGTTCTTC. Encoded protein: CASLNQFEQFF.